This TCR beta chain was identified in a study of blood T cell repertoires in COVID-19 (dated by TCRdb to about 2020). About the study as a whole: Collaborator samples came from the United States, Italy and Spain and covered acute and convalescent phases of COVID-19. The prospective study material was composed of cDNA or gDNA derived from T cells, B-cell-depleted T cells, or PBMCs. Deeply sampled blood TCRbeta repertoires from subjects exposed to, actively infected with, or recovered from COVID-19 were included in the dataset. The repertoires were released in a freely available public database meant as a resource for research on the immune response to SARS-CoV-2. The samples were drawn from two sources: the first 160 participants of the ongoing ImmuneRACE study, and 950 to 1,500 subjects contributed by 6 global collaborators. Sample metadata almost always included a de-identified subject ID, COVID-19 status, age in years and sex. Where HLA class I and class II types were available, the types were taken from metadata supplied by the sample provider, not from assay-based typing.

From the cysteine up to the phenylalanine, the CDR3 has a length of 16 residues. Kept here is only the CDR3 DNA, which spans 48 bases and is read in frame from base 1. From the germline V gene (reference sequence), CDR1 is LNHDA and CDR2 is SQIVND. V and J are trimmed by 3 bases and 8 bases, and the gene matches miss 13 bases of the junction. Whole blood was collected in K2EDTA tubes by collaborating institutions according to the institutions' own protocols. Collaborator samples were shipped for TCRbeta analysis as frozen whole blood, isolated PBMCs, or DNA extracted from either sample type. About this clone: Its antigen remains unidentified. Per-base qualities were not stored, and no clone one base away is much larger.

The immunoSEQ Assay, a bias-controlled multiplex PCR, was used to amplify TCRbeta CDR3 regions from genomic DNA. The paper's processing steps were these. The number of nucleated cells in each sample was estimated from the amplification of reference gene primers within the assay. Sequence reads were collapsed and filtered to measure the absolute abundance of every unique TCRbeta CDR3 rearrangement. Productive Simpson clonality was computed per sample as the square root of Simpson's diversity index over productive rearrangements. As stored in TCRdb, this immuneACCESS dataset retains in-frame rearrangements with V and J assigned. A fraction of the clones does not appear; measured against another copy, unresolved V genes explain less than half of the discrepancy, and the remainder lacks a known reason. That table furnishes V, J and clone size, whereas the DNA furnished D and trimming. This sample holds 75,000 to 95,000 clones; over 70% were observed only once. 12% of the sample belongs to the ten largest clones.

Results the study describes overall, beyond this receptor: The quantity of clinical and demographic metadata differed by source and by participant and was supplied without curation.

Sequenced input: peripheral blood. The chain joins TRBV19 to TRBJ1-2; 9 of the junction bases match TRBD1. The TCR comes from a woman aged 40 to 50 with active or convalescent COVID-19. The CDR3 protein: CASSIAPGGTGSGYTF. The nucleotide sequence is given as TGTGCCAGTAGTATCGCCCCCGGAGGGACAGGGTCCGGCTACACCTTC.